This T cell receptor (beta chain) was captured by sequencing in a study of blood T cell repertoires in COVID-19. In the study overall: Samples of COVID-19 (acute and convalescent) were obtained from the United States, Italy and Spain. PBMCs, B-cell-depleted T cells, or T cells were the source of the cDNA or gDNA that made up the material.

Original processing notes: The authors estimated nucleated cell counts from reference gene primer amplification. Assay: immunoSEQ multiplex PCR; the TCRdb copy retains only in-frame clones and omits some. V, J and clone size were drawn from that table, and D and trimming were deduced from the DNA. Of nearly 80,000 clones in the sample, roughly 89% were seen once. The receptor was derived from a woman of 80 years or more with active or convalescent COVID-19. What was sequenced was peripheral blood.

The CDR3 sequence: CASSIDPGQYNSPLHF. CDR3 DNA: TGTGCCAGTAGTATAGACCCGGGACAGTATAATTCACCCCTCCACTTT. V and J are TRBV19 and TRBJ1-6; 7 bases line up with TRBD1. The germline CDR1 and CDR2 sequences are LNHDA and SQIVND (reference sequence). With 0 bases clipped from V and 4 bases from J, the junction kept 3 bases outside the gene matches. The CDR3 runs to 16 residues. Using reference TRBV19 and TRBJ1-6 for the parts outside the CDR3, the full variable domain is DGGITQSPKYLFRKEGQNVTLSCEQNLNHDAMYWYRQDPGQGLRLIYYSQIVNDFQKGDIAEGYSVSREKKESFPLTVTSAQKNPTAFYLCASSIDPGQYNSPLHFGNGTRLTVT.